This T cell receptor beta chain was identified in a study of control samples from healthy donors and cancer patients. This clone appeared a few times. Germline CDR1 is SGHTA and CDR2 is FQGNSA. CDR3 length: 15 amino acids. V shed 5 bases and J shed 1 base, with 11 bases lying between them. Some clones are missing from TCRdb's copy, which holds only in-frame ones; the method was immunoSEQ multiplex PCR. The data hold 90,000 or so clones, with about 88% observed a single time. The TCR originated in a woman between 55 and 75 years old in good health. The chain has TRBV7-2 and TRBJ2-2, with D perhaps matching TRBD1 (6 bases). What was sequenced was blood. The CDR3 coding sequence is TGTGCCAGCAGCCCCGACAGGCGGAACACCGGGGAGCTGTTTTTT. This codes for CASSPDRRNTGELFF.